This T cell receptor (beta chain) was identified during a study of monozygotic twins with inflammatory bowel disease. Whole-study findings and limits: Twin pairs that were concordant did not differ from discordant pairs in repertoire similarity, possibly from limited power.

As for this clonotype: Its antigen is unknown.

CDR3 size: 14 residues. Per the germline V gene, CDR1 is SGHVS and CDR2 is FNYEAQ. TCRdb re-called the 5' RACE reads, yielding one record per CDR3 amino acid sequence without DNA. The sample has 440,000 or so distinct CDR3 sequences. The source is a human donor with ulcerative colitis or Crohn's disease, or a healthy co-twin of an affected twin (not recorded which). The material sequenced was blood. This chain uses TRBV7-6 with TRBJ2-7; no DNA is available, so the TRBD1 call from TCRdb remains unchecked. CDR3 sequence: CASSLEDRGYEQYF.